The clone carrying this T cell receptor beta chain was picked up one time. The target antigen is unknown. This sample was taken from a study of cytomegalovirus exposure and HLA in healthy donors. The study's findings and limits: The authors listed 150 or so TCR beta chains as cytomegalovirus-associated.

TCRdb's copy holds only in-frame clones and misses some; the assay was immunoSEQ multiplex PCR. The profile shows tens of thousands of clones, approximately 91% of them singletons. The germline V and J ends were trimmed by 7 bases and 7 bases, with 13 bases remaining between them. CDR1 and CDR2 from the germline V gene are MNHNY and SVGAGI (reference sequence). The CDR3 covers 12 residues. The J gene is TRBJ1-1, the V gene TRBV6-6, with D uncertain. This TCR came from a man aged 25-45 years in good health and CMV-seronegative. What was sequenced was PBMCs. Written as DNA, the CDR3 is TGTGCCAGCACCGACCTCGGGAGTGAAGCTTTCTTT. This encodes CASTDLGSEAFF.